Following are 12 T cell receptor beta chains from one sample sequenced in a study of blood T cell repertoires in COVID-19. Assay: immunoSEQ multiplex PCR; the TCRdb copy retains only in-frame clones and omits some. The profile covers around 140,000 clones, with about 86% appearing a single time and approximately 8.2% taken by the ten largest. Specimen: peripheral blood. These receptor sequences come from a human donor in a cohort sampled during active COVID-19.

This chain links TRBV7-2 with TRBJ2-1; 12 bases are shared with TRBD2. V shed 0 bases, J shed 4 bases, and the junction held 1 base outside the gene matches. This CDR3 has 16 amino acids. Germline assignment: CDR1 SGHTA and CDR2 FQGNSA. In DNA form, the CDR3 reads TGTGCCAGCAGCTTAGCCGGGACTAGCGGGTACAATGAGCAGTTCTTC. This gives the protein CASSLAGTSGYNEQFF.

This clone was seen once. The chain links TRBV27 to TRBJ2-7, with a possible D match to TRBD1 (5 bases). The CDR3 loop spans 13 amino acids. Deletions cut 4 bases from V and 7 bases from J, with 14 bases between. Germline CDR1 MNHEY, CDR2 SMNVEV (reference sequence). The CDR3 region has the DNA TGTGCCAGCAGTTCCACCGCCCGACAGGAGCAGTACTTC. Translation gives CASSSTARQEQYF.

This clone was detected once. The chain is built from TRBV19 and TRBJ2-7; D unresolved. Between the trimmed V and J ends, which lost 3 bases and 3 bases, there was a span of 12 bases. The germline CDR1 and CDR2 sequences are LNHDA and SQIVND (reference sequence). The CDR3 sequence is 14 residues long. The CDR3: CASSMYLRFYEQYF. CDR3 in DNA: TGTGCCAGTAGTATGTACTTGAGATTCTACGAGCAGTACTTC. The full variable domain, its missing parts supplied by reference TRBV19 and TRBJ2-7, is DGGITQSPKYLFRKEGQNVTLSCEQNLNHDAMYWYRQDPGQGLRLIYYSQIVNDFQKGDIAEGYSVSREKKESFPLTVTSAQKNPTAFYLCASSMYLRFYEQYFGPGTRLTVT.

For the CDR3, the DNA is TGTGCCAGCAGCTTAGAGATAGCGGGTGGGAAAGAGACCCAGTACTTC. Translation: CASSLEIAGGKETQYF. The chain links TRBV7-2 to TRBJ2-5; 7 nucleotides line up with TRBD2. V lost 1 base, J lost 3 bases, and 8 bases stayed unmatched. This CDR3 has 16 amino acids. Germline V lookup: CDR1 SGHTA, CDR2 FQGNSA.

The CDR3 spells CASRAGFLAGVHEQYF. CDR3 in DNA: TGTGCCAGCAGAGCCGGGTTCCTAGCGGGAGTACACGAGCAGTACTTC. This chain connects TRBV28 to TRBJ2-7, with 10 bases matching TRBD2. V lost 6 bases to trimming and J lost 5 bases; unmatched junction nucleotides: 13. Germline assignment: CDR1 MDHEN and CDR2 SYDVKM. This CDR3 has 16 residues.

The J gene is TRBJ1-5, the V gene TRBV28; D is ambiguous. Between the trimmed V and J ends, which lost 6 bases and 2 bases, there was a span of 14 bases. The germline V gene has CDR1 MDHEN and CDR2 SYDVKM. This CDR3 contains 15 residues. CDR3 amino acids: CASSSGTWGNQPQHF. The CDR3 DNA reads TGTGCCAGCAGCTCAGGTACTTGGGGCAATCAGCCCCAGCATTTT.

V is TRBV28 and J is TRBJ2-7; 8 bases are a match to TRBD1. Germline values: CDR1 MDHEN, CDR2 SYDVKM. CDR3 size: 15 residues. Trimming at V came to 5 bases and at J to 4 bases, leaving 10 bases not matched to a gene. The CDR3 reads CASSPTRTGSYEQYF. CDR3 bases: TGTGCCAGCAGTCCCACCCGGACAGGGTCGTACGAGCAGTACTTC.

CDR3 in amino acids: CASSSAYRLAGGRYNEQFF. In DNA, the CDR3 is TGTGCCAGCAGTTCAGCCTACAGACTAGCGGGAGGCCGGTACAATGAGCAGTTCTTC. The chain links TRBV27 to TRBJ2-1; TRBD2 agrees at 13 bases. Losses at the gene ends were 4 bases for V and 4 bases for J; bases not matched to a gene: 13. The CDR3 covers 19 residues. Germline loops: CDR1 MNHEY, CDR2 SMNVEV (reference sequence).

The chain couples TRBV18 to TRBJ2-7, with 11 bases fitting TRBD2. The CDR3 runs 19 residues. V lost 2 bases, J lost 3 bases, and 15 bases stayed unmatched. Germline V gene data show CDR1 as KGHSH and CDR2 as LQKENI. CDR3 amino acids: CASSPGSGVAGGPFYEQYF. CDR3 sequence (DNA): TGTGCCAGCTCACCAGGTTCAGGGGTAGCGGGAGGGCCATTCTACGAGCAGTACTTC. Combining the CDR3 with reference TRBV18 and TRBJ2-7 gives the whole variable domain NAGVMQNPRHLVRRRGQEARLRCSPMKGHSHVYWYRQLPEEGLKFMVYLQKENIIDESGMPKERFSAEFPKEGPSILRIQQVVRGDSAAYFCASSPGSGVAGGPFYEQYFGPGTRLTVT.

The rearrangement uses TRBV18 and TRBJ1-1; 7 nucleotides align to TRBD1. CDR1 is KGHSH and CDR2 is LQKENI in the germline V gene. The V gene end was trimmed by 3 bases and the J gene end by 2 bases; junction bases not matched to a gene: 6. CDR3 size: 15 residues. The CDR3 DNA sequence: TGTGCCAGCTCACCGCTCACAGGGGATAACACTGAAGCTTTCTTT. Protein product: CASSPLTGDNTEAFF.

CDR3 DNA sequence: TGTGCCAGTAGTGGACTAGCGGGCGGACAAGAGACCCAGTACTTC. Its translation is CASSGLAGGQETQYF. This chain joins TRBV19 and TRBJ2-5, with 11 bases lining up with TRBD2. CDR3 length: 15 residues. CDR1 is LNHDA, CDR2 SQIVND, per germline (reference sequence). Germline trimming cut 5 bases from V and 2 bases from J; bases unmatched to any gene: 4.

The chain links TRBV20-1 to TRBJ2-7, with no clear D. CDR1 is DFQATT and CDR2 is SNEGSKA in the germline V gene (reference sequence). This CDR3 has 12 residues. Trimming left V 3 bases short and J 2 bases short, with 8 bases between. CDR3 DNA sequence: TGCAGTGCTAGTAATCAGGCCTACGAGCAGTACTTC. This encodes CSASNQAYEQYF.